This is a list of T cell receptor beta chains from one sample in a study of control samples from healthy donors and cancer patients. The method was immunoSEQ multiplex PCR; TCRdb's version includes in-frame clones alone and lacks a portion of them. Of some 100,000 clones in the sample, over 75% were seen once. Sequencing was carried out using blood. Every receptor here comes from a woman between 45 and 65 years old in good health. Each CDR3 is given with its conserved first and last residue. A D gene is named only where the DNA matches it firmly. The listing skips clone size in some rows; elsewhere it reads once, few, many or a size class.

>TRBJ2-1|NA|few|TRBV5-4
TGTGCCAGCAGCTTGATTCATGAGCAGTTCTTC
CASSLIHEQFF
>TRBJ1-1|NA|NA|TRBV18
TGTGCCAGCTCACCACAGGGCTGGAACACTGAAGCTTTCTTT
CASSPQGWNTEAFF
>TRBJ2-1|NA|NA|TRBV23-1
TGCGCCAGCAGTGGATACGTTAGCTCCTACAATGAGCAGTTCTTC
CASSGYVSSYNEQFF
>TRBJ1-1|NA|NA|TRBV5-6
TGTGCCAGCAGCTGGAGGGCAGGGTTCGCTGAAGCTTTCTTT
CASSWRAGFAEAFF
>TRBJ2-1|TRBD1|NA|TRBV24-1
TGTGCCACCAGTGATAGGTTCGGGACAGGCCTCAATGAGCAGTTCTTC
CATSDRFGTGLNEQFF
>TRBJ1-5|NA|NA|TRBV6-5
TGTGCCAGCAGTTACTCGTCGGTCAGGCAACCCCAGCATTTT
CASSYSSVRQPQHF
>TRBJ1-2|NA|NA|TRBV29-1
TGCAGCGTTGAGGGCGCAGGTGGCTACACCTTC
CSVEGAGGYTF
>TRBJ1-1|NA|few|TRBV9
TGTGCCAGCAGCGTAGGCCCAAGCAATCCTTTCTTT
CASSVGPSNPFF
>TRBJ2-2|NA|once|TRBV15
TGTGCCACCAGCAGAGCAATAGCAAAACAGGTCACCGGGGAGCTGTTTTTT
CATSRAIAKQVTGELFF
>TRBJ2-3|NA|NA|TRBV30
TGTGCCTGGAGTGTAAGGGGGGGGCGGGATACGCAGTATTTT
CAWSVRGGRDTQYF
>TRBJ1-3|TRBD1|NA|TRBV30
TGTGCCTGGAAATCACAGGGGGCGGGAGGAAACACCATATATTTT
CAWKSQGAGGNTIYF
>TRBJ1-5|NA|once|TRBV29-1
TGCAGCGTTGGGGACTCGAATCAGCCCCAGCATTTT
CSVGDSNQPQHF
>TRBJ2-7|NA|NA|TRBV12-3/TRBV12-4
TGTGCCAGCAGTAGACCCGGCTACGAGCAGTACTTC
CASSRPGYEQYF
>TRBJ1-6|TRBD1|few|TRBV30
TGTGCCTGGAGGATCGACAGGGCTCGTAATTCACCCCTCCACTTT
CAWRIDRARNSPLHF
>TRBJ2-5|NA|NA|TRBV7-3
TGTGCCAGCAGTTCTAACCTGGGTTCAGAGACCCAGTACTTC
CASSSNLGSETQYF
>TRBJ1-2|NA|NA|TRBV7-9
TGTGCCAGCAGCTTCGGTGGTAACTATGGCTACACCTTC
CASSFGGNYGYTF
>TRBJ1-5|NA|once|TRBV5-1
TGCGCCAGCAGCTTGCTTCGGTTTTCAGGGGTATATCAGCCCCAGCATTTT
CASSLLRFSGVYQPQHF
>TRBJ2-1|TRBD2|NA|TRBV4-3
TGCGCCAGCAGCCAAGGTAGCGGGGTCGACAATGAGCAGTTCTTC
CASSQGSGVDNEQFF
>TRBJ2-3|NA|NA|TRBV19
TGTGCCAGTAGTAAGACCCCCACAGATACGCAGTATTTT
CASSKTPTDTQYF
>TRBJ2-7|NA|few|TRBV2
TGTGCCAGCGGCGGAACTTTCAGCTCCTACGAGCAGTACTTC
CASGGTFSSYEQYF
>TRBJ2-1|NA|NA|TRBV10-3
TGTGCCATCAGTGTATCAGATGAGCAGTTCTTC
CAISVSDEQFF
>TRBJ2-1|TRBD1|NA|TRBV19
TGTGCCAGCCGAGGGACAGGGAGGAATGAGCAGTTCTTC
CASRGTGRNEQFF
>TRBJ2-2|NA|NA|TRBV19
TGTGCCAGTTTCAAGGAGAGAGGGGCACCGAACACCGGGGAGCTGTTTTTT
CASFKERGAPNTGELFF
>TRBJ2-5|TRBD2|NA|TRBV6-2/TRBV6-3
TGTGCCAGCAGTTACTCCAGCGGGAGGGCCGGGACCCAGTACTTC
CASSYSSGRAGTQYF
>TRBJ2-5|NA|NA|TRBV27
TGTGCCAGCAGTTTATTTGCAGGGCTTGAGACCCAGTACTTC
CASSLFAGLETQYF
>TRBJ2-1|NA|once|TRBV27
TGTGCCAGCAGTTTAGGCTCCTACAATGAGCAGTTCTTC
CASSLGSYNEQFF
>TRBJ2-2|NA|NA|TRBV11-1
TGTGCCAGCACCCGACGAACGAACACCGGGGAGCTGTTTTTT
CASTRRTNTGELFF